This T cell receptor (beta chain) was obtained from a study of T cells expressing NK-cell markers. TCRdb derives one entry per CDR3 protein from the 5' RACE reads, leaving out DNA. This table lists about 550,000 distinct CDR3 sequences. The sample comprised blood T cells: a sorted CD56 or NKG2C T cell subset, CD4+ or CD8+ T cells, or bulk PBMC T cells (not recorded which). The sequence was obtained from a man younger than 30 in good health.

CDR3 sequence reads: CASSLEQGGFYSPLHF. This chain connects TRBV5-1 to TRBJ1-6; without DNA, the TCRdb call of TRBD1 cannot be checked. The CDR3 sequence is 16 residues long. Germline loops: CDR1 SGHRS, CDR2 YFSETQ.